Listed below are T cell receptor beta chains from one sample, sequenced in a study of blood T cells in healthy people across ages. TCRdb re-called the 5' RACE reads through MiXCR, storing one row per CDR3 protein. This table has roughly 2 million distinct CDR3 sequences, about 50% appearing once. The sample consisted of blood. The receptors come from a woman in her thirties or forties in good health. Both conserved end residues are part of each CDR3. The D gene is left open where the match is weak. The size of a clone is reported for some rows only, either as once, few or many, or as a class for expanded clones.

NA	NA	TRBV4-3	TRBJ1-5	TGCGCCAGCAACGAAGCACAGGGCCGCAATCAGCCCCAGCATTTT	CASNEAQGRNQPQHF
few	NA	TRBV7-2	TRBJ2-5	TGTGCCAGTGTGAAGGGGGGGCGCGAGACCCAGTACTTC	CASVKGGRETQYF
many	NA	TRBV6-2/TRBV6-3	TRBJ2-3	TGTGCCAGCAGTTACTCGACTAGAGCAGATACGCAGTATTTT	CASSYSTRADTQYF
few	TRBD1	TRBV7-9	TRBJ1-5	TGTGCCAGCAGCTCCAACAGGGGTAGCAATCAGCCCCAGCATTTT	CASSSNRGSNQPQHF
NA	NA	TRBV20-1	TRBJ2-7	TGCAGTGCTAATAAGGACACGAGCTCCTACGAGCAGTACTTC	CSANKDTSSYEQYF
few	NA	TRBV12-5	TRBJ2-5	TGTGCTAGTGGTTTGGGACTAGAAGAGACCCAGTACTTC	CASGLGLEETQYF
once	NA	TRBV24-1	TRBJ2-5	TGTGCCACCAGTGATTTTTCAGGGATACAGCAGTACTTC	CATSDFSGIQQYF
NA	NA	TRBV6-2/TRBV6-3	TRBJ2-7	TGTGCCAGCAGTTCCCCGGACAGCAGCCCCTACGAGCAGTACTTC	CASSSPDSSPYEQYF
NA	TRBD2	TRBV4-3	TRBJ2-3	TGCGCCAGCAGCCAAGCCCGGACTAGCGGGGGGGGCACAGATACGCAGTATTTT	CASSQARTSGGGTDTQYF
NA	NA	TRBV4-1	TRBJ2-1	TGCGCCAGCAGCCGAGCACAGGGTCCTAAGGGCAATGAGCAGTTCTTC	CASSRAQGPKGNEQFF
NA	NA	TRBV6-2/TRBV6-3	TRBJ2-3	TGTGCCAGCAGTTACTTATTGCGTCAAGATACGCAGTATTTT	CASSYLLRQDTQYF
NA	TRBD1	TRBV6-2/TRBV6-3	TRBJ1-5	TGTGCCAGCAGCCAACGGACAGGGGCAGTCCAGCCCCAGCATTTT	CASSQRTGAVQPQHF
NA	TRBD1	TRBV7-9	TRBJ1-1	TGTGCCAGCAGTCCCTATGCCGGGACAGGGAAGACTGAAGCTTTCTTT	CASSPYAGTGKTEAFF
few	NA	TRBV20-1	TRBJ2-3	TGCAGTGCTAGAGATAACGGGGGCCGTAGCACAGATACGCAGTATTTT	CSARDNGGRSTDTQYF
NA	TRBD1	TRBV6-5	TRBJ1-5	TGTGCCAGCAGCACAGACAGGGGACTCGATCAGCCCCAGCATTTT	CASSTDRGLDQPQHF
NA	NA	TRBV7-7	TRBJ2-7	TGTGCTAGCAGCTTAACTCTCAGGGGCCTAGGGTCCTACGAGCAGTACTTC	CASSLTLRGLGSYEQYF